This record covers a single TCR beta chain. Its antigen is not known. The data derive from a study of T cells in narcolepsy. Study summary: Enrolled donors included narcolepsy type 1 or type 2 patients and healthy controls. Study observations and caveats: Autoreactive HCRT-specific and TRIB2-specific clonotypes were marked in same-patient CSF-versus-blood CD4+ comparisons. Autoreactive clonotypes reportedly recurred in blood of same and different patients, not controls.

Measured with immunoSEQ multiplex PCR; TCRdb has only the in-frame clones, and not every one. The data contain about 34,000 clones, approximately 78% of them singletons. The CDR3 is 15 residues long. The germline V gene encodes CDR1 SGHNT and CDR2 YENEEA. With 4 bases removed from V and 3 bases from J, the gap between germline ends came to 15 bases. This sequence joins TRBV11-3 and TRBJ1-2; TRBD1 might be the D (6 bases). This receptor was identified in a human donor with narcolepsy. Sequencing used CD45RA- memory CD4+ T cells from PBMCs. The CDR3 bases are TGTGCCAGCAGCTCCAACCAGGGGCGATACTATGGCTACACCTTC. Translating gives CASSSNQGRYYGYTF.